The T cell receptor beta chain under discussion was sequenced for a study of neurological immune-mediated disorders. The germline gives CDR1 LGHNA, CDR2 YSLEER. The V end lost 4 bases, the J end lost 0 bases, and 14 bases lay between the germline ends. The CDR3 is 16 residues long. This clonotype was detected many times. Using its own MiXCR run on the 5' RACE reads, TCRdb lists one record per CDR3 protein. Seen here are about 30,000 distinct CDR3 sequences, about 12% observed once, and the top ten hold about 5.6%. V gene TRBV4-3 combines with J gene TRBJ2-3, with D unresolved. This receptor was obtained from a woman between 55 and 75 years old in good health. Input material: PBMCs. The CDR3 spells CASSLDERSSTDTQYF. CDR3 bases: TGCGCCAGCAGCCTAGACGAGCGTTCTAGCACAGATACGCAGTATTTT.